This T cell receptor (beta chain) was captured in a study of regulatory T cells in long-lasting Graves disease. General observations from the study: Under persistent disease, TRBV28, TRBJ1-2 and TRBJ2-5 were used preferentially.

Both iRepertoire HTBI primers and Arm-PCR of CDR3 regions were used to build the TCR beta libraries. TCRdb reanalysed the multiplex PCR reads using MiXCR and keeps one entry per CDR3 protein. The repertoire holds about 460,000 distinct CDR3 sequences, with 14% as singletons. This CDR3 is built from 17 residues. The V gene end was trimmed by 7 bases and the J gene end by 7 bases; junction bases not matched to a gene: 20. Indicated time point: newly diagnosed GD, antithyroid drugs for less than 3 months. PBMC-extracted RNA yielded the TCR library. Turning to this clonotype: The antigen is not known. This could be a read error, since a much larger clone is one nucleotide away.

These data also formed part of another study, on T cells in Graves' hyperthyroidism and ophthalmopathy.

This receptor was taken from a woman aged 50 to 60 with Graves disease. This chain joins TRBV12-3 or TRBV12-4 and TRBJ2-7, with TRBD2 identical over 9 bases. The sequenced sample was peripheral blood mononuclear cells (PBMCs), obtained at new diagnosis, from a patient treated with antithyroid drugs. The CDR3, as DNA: TGTGCCAGCAAAACCGGACTAGCGTCACAGTTCCACAATGAGCAGTACTTC. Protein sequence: CASKTGLASQFHNEQYF.